The source of this TCR beta chain is a study of long-term antiretroviral therapy in people with HIV. Study-wide findings and caveats: All blood samples came from the years 2004 to 2017, possibly under older ART regimens. The study found that diversity rose after ART but stayed below transplant donor controls. Pre-ART clonal expansion yielded clones that dominated the repertoire at all time points.

Sequencing relied on immunoSEQ assay v3.0, run at survey level. TCRdb's table, derived via immunoSEQ multiplex PCR, lists solely in-frame clones and lacks some. Among 30,000 or so clones listed, around 83% were seen once. Points on this clone: The antigen is unknown.

The starting material was unsorted PBMCs, obtained 0.4 years after starting antiretroviral therapy. The sequence came from a man between 18 and 29 years old with HIV.

The CDR3 DNA is TGTGCCAGCAGTTTCTTGACGGACTATCTCAATGAGCAGTTCTTC. Protein sequence: CASSFLTDYLNEQFF. This rearrangement joins TRBV27 to TRBJ2-1, with D perhaps matching TRBD2 (6 bases). The CDR3 sequence is 15 residues long. The germline CDR1 and CDR2 sequences are MNHEY and SMNVEV (reference sequence). Trimming removed 3 bases at V and 6 bases at J, with 15 bases between.